This is a list of T cell receptor beta chains from one sample in a study of blood T cell repertoires in COVID-19. The assay was immunoSEQ multiplex PCR, and TCRdb's table has in-frame clones only and misses some. The sample has 150,000 to 200,000 clones, more than 65% seen once. The sample consisted of peripheral blood. The receptors were gathered from an elderly woman with acute or convalescent COVID-19. Both conserved end residues are part of each CDR3. A D gene is named only where the DNA matches it firmly. The size entry is marked missing in some rows and otherwise reads once, few, many or a size class.

j_gene: TRBJ1-1; v_gene: TRBV18; d_gene: .; abundance: .; CDR3nt: TGTGCCAGCTCCCCTCCCGGGAGGTCTGACATGAACACTGAAGCTTTCTTT; CDR3aa: CASSPPGRSDMNTEAFF
j_gene: TRBJ1-1; v_gene: TRBV28; d_gene: .; abundance: .; CDR3nt: TGTGCCAGCATCCGGGGGGGGCTGAACACTGAAGCTTTCTTT; CDR3aa: CASIRGGLNTEAFF
j_gene: TRBJ2-2; v_gene: TRBV5-1; d_gene: .; abundance: .; CDR3nt: TGCGCCAGCAGCTTGGCTGGCGGAGGGCGGGACGGGGAGCTGTTTTTT; CDR3aa: CASSLAGGGRDGELFF
j_gene: TRBJ1-1; v_gene: TRBV2; d_gene: .; abundance: .; CDR3nt: TGTGCCAGCAAGACAGTGATGAACACTGAAGCTTTCTTT; CDR3aa: CASKTVMNTEAFF
j_gene: TRBJ2-3; v_gene: TRBV11-2; d_gene: .; abundance: .; CDR3nt: TGTGCCAGCAGCTTAGACAGGGGGGACACAGATACGCAGTATTTT; CDR3aa: CASSLDRGDTDTQYF
j_gene: TRBJ1-2; v_gene: TRBV19; d_gene: TRBD1; abundance: .; CDR3nt: TGTGCCAGCCGGACGGGACAGAACGATGGCTACACCTTC; CDR3aa: CASRTGQNDGYTF
j_gene: TRBJ1-6; v_gene: TRBV28; d_gene: .; abundance: few; CDR3nt: TGTGCCAGTTCTCTCACAGGACAGCTAAATTCACCCCTCCACTTT; CDR3aa: CASSLTGQLNSPLHF
j_gene: TRBJ2-3; v_gene: TRBV20-1; d_gene: .; abundance: .; CDR3nt: TGCAGTGTGCTGGGCGCAGATACGCAGTATTTT; CDR3aa: CSVLGADTQYF
j_gene: TRBJ1-5; v_gene: TRBV2; d_gene: TRBD1; abundance: .; CDR3nt: TGTGCCAGCAGTGAACCGGGACAGGGGAATCAGCCCCAGCATTTT; CDR3aa: CASSEPGQGNQPQHF
j_gene: TRBJ1-2; v_gene: TRBV5-1; d_gene: .; abundance: .; CDR3nt: TGCGCCAGCAGTTTCAGGGTTTTTAACTATGGCTACACCTTC; CDR3aa: CASSFRVFNYGYTF
j_gene: TRBJ1-4; v_gene: TRBV12-3/TRBV12-4; d_gene: .; abundance: .; CDR3nt: TGTGCCAGCACCGACCAGAGAGGTGAAAAACTGTTTTTT; CDR3aa: CASTDQRGEKLFF
j_gene: TRBJ2-7; v_gene: TRBV27; d_gene: TRBD2; abundance: .; CDR3nt: TGTGCCAGCAGTTCCCGGACTAGCGGGAGGATCTACGAGCAGTACTTC; CDR3aa: CASSSRTSGRIYEQYF
j_gene: TRBJ2-4; v_gene: TRBV24-1; d_gene: .; abundance: .; CDR3nt: TGTGCCACCCGAGGCGCGACCCGGGGCATTCAGTACTTC; CDR3aa: CATRGATRGIQYF
j_gene: TRBJ1-4; v_gene: TRBV2; d_gene: .; abundance: .; CDR3nt: TGTGCCAGCAGTGAAGCCGGCAGGTATAATGAAAAACTGTTTTTT; CDR3aa: CASSEAGRYNEKLFF
j_gene: TRBJ1-1; v_gene: TRBV2; d_gene: TRBD1; abundance: .; CDR3nt: TGTGCCAGCAGTGAATTGGGACAGGGGAACACTGAAGCTTTCTTT; CDR3aa: CASSELGQGNTEAFF
j_gene: TRBJ1-4; v_gene: TRBV18; d_gene: TRBD1; abundance: .; CDR3nt: TGTGCCAGCTCACCACCAGGGGGCGGTGAAAAACTGTTTTTT; CDR3aa: CASSPPGGGEKLFF
j_gene: TRBJ2-7; v_gene: TRBV7-2; d_gene: TRBD2; abundance: .; CDR3nt: TGTGCCAGCAGCCAAGGGACTAGCGGGGTAAAGCAGTACTTC; CDR3aa: CASSQGTSGVKQYF
j_gene: TRBJ2-7; v_gene: TRBV18; d_gene: TRBD1; abundance: .; CDR3nt: TGTGCCAGCTCTCCTGGGACAGGGGGCCGTTACGAGCAGTACTTC; CDR3aa: CASSPGTGGRYEQYF
j_gene: TRBJ2-1; v_gene: TRBV4-1; d_gene: .; abundance: .; CDR3nt: TGCGCCAGCAGCCAAGACCTTGGTGCGGGGGCCTCCTACAATGAGCAGTTCTTC; CDR3aa: CASSQDLGAGASYNEQFF
j_gene: TRBJ2-7; v_gene: TRBV9; d_gene: TRBD2; abundance: .; CDR3nt: TGTGCCAGCAGCGTCGGGACTAGCGGGACCTACGAGCAGTACTTC; CDR3aa: CASSVGTSGTYEQYF
j_gene: TRBJ2-2; v_gene: TRBV4-1; d_gene: .; abundance: once; CDR3nt: TGCGCCAGCAGGCCGGGAGAACGGGGGTACACCGGGGAGCTGTTTTTT; CDR3aa: CASRPGERGYTGELFF
j_gene: TRBJ2-5; v_gene: TRBV5-6; d_gene: TRBD2; abundance: .; CDR3nt: TGTGCCAGCAGCTCCTGGACTAGCGGGAGTCTGGGGACCCAGTACTTC; CDR3aa: CASSSWTSGSLGTQYF
j_gene: TRBJ2-7; v_gene: TRBV6-1; d_gene: TRBD1; abundance: .; CDR3nt: TGTGCCAGCAGTGAAGGAACAGGGGGCAGCTACGAGCAGTACTTC; CDR3aa: CASSEGTGGSYEQYF
j_gene: TRBJ1-2; v_gene: TRBV6-1; d_gene: .; abundance: .; CDR3nt: TGTGCCAGCAGTTATGAACCCGGGGGCTACACCTTC; CDR3aa: CASSYEPGGYTF
j_gene: TRBJ2-5; v_gene: TRBV4-1; d_gene: .; abundance: few; CDR3nt: TGCGCCAGCAGCTACCGCGGGATAGGGGAGACCCAGTACTTC; CDR3aa: CASSYRGIGETQYF
j_gene: TRBJ1-1; v_gene: TRBV6-5; d_gene: .; abundance: .; CDR3nt: TGTGCCAGCATTAAGACAGGGAACACTGAAGCTTTCTTT; CDR3aa: CASIKTGNTEAFF
j_gene: TRBJ1-5; v_gene: TRBV18; d_gene: TRBD1; abundance: .; CDR3nt: TGTGCCAGCTCAGCCGGGACAGGGGCCCTTGGTCAGCCCCAGCATTTT; CDR3aa: CASSAGTGALGQPQHF
j_gene: TRBJ1-1; v_gene: TRBV6-1; d_gene: TRBD1; abundance: few; CDR3nt: TGTGCCAGCAGTGAAGGGACAGGGGGTAAGGTGGGGAACACTGAAGCTTTCTTT; CDR3aa: CASSEGTGGKVGNTEAFF
j_gene: TRBJ1-2; v_gene: TRBV5-1; d_gene: .; abundance: .; CDR3nt: TGCGCCAGCTTCATACAGGGCGGTGGCTACACCTTC; CDR3aa: CASFIQGGGYTF
j_gene: TRBJ1-1; v_gene: TRBV5-1; d_gene: TRBD1; abundance: .; CDR3nt: TGCGCCAGCAGCTTGGCTTCGGGACAGGTGGCCACTGAAGCTTTCTTT; CDR3aa: CASSLASGQVATEAFF
j_gene: TRBJ2-1; v_gene: TRBV6-5; d_gene: TRBD2; abundance: .; CDR3nt: TGTGCCAGCAGACCTCTAGCGGGGGATCACAATGAGCAGTTCTTC; CDR3aa: CASRPLAGDHNEQFF
j_gene: TRBJ1-1; v_gene: TRBV6-5; d_gene: .; abundance: .; CDR3nt: TGTGCCAGCAGTTTGATAAGGAGTTCTGAAGCTTTCTTT; CDR3aa: CASSLIRSSEAFF
j_gene: TRBJ2-3; v_gene: TRBV7-2; d_gene: .; abundance: .; CDR3nt: TGTGCCAGCAGCTTATTCCAAAAGCAAGATACGCAGTATTTT; CDR3aa: CASSLFQKQDTQYF
j_gene: TRBJ1-2; v_gene: TRBV5-6; d_gene: .; abundance: .; CDR3nt: TGTGCCAGCATCCTAACTGGGACACCCGCAGGGTATGGCTACACCTTC; CDR3aa: CASILTGTPAGYGYTF
j_gene: TRBJ1-1; v_gene: TRBV4-1; d_gene: .; abundance: .; CDR3nt: TGCGCCAGCAGCCAGGGCCGAGACGTGGAAGCTTTCTTT; CDR3aa: CASSQGRDVEAFF
j_gene: TRBJ1-3; v_gene: TRBV19; d_gene: .; abundance: .; CDR3nt: TGTGCCAGTGGGGCGGTCAGCTCTGGAAACACCATATATTTT; CDR3aa: CASGAVSSGNTIYF
j_gene: TRBJ1-2; v_gene: TRBV29-1; d_gene: .; abundance: .; CDR3nt: TGCAGCGTTGATAACAGGGATGGCTACACCTTC; CDR3aa: CSVDNRDGYTF
j_gene: TRBJ1-4; v_gene: TRBV21-1; d_gene: .; abundance: .; CDR3nt: TGTGCCAGCAGCAAATCTCCGGGACAGGAAAGAATAGCAACTAATGAAAAACTGTTTTTT; CDR3aa: CASSKSPGQERIATNEKLFF
j_gene: TRBJ1-1; v_gene: TRBV30; d_gene: .; abundance: .; CDR3nt: TGTGCCTGGAGTGAACAGAACACTGAAGCTTTCTTT; CDR3aa: CAWSEQNTEAFF
j_gene: TRBJ2-3; v_gene: TRBV3-1/TRBV3-2; d_gene: TRBD2; abundance: .; CDR3nt: TGTGCCAGCAGCCACGGACTAGTTCAAGGCACAGATACGCAGTATTTT; CDR3aa: CASSHGLVQGTDTQYF
j_gene: TRBJ1-1; v_gene: TRBV30; d_gene: .; abundance: once; CDR3nt: TGTGCCTGGAAGCGGCGGGCGAGAAACCCTGAAGCTTTCTTT; CDR3aa: CAWKRRARNPEAFF
j_gene: TRBJ2-1; v_gene: TRBV2; d_gene: .; abundance: .; CDR3nt: TGTGCCAGCAGTATCAGTATCCTCCGGAGCTCCTACAATGAGCAGTTCTTC; CDR3aa: CASSISILRSSYNEQFF
j_gene: TRBJ1-5; v_gene: TRBV7-2; d_gene: .; abundance: few; CDR3nt: TGTGCCAGCAGCTTAACCCAGGATAGCAATCAGCCCCAGCATTTT; CDR3aa: CASSLTQDSNQPQHF
j_gene: TRBJ2-2; v_gene: TRBV7-3; d_gene: TRBD1; abundance: .; CDR3nt: TGTGCCAGCAGCTTCACAGGGGGAAGCACCGGGGAGCTGTTTTTT; CDR3aa: CASSFTGGSTGELFF
j_gene: TRBJ2-5; v_gene: TRBV5-1; d_gene: TRBD2; abundance: .; CDR3nt: TGCGCCAGCAGCCCCTTTTCAGCGGGAGTTCAAGAGACCCAGTACTTC; CDR3aa: CASSPFSAGVQETQYF
j_gene: TRBJ1-2; v_gene: TRBV6-5; d_gene: .; abundance: .; CDR3nt: TGTGCCACCGGACGGGGGGAAGGCTATGGCTACACCTTC; CDR3aa: CATGRGEGYGYTF
j_gene: TRBJ2-7; v_gene: TRBV11-2; d_gene: .; abundance: .; CDR3nt: TGTGCCAGCAGCTCTAGCGGTGGGGGCTACTACGAGCAGTACTTC; CDR3aa: CASSSSGGGYYEQYF
j_gene: TRBJ2-2; v_gene: TRBV5-5; d_gene: TRBD2; abundance: once; CDR3nt: TGTGCCAGCAGCCGATCAAGCGGGGAATACACCGGGGAGCTGTTTTTT; CDR3aa: CASSRSSGEYTGELFF
j_gene: TRBJ1-1; v_gene: TRBV2; d_gene: TRBD1; abundance: .; CDR3nt: TGTGCCAGCAGCCCGGGGACAGGGGGCTTGAACACTGAAGCTTTCTTT; CDR3aa: CASSPGTGGLNTEAFF
j_gene: TRBJ2-7; v_gene: TRBV28; d_gene: TRBD2; abundance: .; CDR3nt: TGTGCCAGCAGTCCCACCTCGCTAGCGGGAGGCTACGAGCAGTACTTC; CDR3aa: CASSPTSLAGGYEQYF
j_gene: TRBJ1-1; v_gene: TRBV29-1; d_gene: .; abundance: .; CDR3nt: TGCAGCGTTGAAGGGCAGGGAGGGGGTGAAGCTTTCTTT; CDR3aa: CSVEGQGGGEAFF
j_gene: TRBJ1-1; v_gene: TRBV3-1/TRBV3-2; d_gene: .; abundance: .; CDR3nt: TGTGCCAGCAGCCAATCTCATCTCGGGACTGAAGCTTTCTTT; CDR3aa: CASSQSHLGTEAFF